These 13 T cell receptor beta chains came from one sample sequenced in a study of T cells in Graves' hyperthyroidism and ophthalmopathy. RNA transcripts were the template for amplifying TCR beta CDR3 regions. The primer set for the first-round RT-PCR of the TCR CDR3 was HTBI. A single record per CDR3 protein comes from TCRdb applying MiXCR to the multiplex PCR reads. The data contain 500,000 to 600,000 distinct CDR3 sequences, roughly 50% of them seen just once; the ten biggest clones take up about 7.8%. The sample taken for sequencing was peripheral blood or thyroid tissue (not recorded which). These receptors were obtained from a woman in her late teens or twenties with Graves' hyperthyroidism.

This chain links TRBV7-6 with TRBJ1-6; D is undetermined. V gave up 3 bases and J gave up 10 bases, with 16 bases separating them. CDR1 SGHVS and CDR2 FNYEAQ come from the germline V gene. This CDR3 has 15 residues. In nucleotides, the CDR3 is TGTGCCAGCAGCTTCCGGGCCGGGGAGCGATCACCCCTCCACTTT. Encoded protein: CASSFRAGERSPLHF.

This clonotype has just one count. Since no conserved phenylalanine or tryptophan closes the CDR3, a read error is the likely cause. Because the CDR3's place on the DNA is in doubt, the DNA is left out and the CDR3 is given as listed by TCRdb. The chain employs TRBV7-7 and TRBJ2-2; TRBD2, the table's D call, lacks a check against the DNA. Germline V gene lookup returns CDR1 SSHAT and CDR2 FNYEAQ (reference sequence). The CDR3 totals 19 residues, both ends included. This chain's CDR3 is CASSAAGLAGGKNTGELRI.

J is TRBJ2-3 and V is TRBV19, with 10 bases that match TRBD2. The CDR3 covers 15 residues. The germline CDR1 and CDR2 sequences are LNHDA and SQIVND (reference sequence). J lost 3 bases, V lost 6 bases, and 6 bases had no gene match. CDR3 sequence (DNA): TGTGCCAGTAGATCAAGCGGGAGGGCAACAGATACGCAGTATTTT. Translated: CASRSSGRATDTQYF.

This clonotype was counted at least ten times. This chain joins TRBV6-1 and TRBJ2-7; D is possibly TRBD2 (6 bases). Germline V gene sequence: CDR1 MNHNS, CDR2 SASEGT. The CDR3 loop spans 15 amino acids. Trimming removed 0 bases at V and 0 bases at J, with 9 bases between. The CDR3 spells CASSEAPSVSYEQYF. CDR3 nucleotide sequence: TGTGCCAGCAGTGAAGCGCCTAGCGTCTCCTACGAGCAGTACTTC.

This clonotype has a count of ten or more. For the CDR3, the DNA is TGTGCCAGCAGCTGGGGGACGGGACAGGGATACGAGCAGTACTTC. This gives the protein CASSWGTGQGYEQYF. The chain joins TRBV5-6 to TRBJ2-7, with 9 nucleotides matching TRBD1. The CDR3 runs to 15 residues. Losses at the gene ends were 3 bases for V and 4 bases for J; bases not matched to a gene: 8. In germline, CDR1 is SGHDT, CDR2 YYEEEE.

In its sample, this clonotype was seen many times. The rearrangement uses TRBV20-1 and TRBJ1-5, with 9 nucleotides matching TRBD1. J gave up 6 bases and V 4 bases, and 10 bases lay outside the gene matches. The CDR3 contains 15 residues. Germline CDR1 is DFQATT and CDR2 is SNEGSKA (reference sequence). CDR3 nucleotide sequence: TGCAGTGCTACTCCTAACAGGGGGCACGGTCAGCCCCAGCATTTT. The encoded protein is CSATPNRGHGQPQHF.

Comments on this clonotype: This may stem from a read error, because a much larger clone lies one nucleotide away. The J gene is TRBJ1-3, the V gene TRBV20-1; D is ambiguous. Trimming shortened V by 2 bases and J by 2 bases, and 13 bases separated the two germline ends. CDR1 DFQATT and CDR2 SNEGSKA come from the germline V gene (reference sequence). The CDR3 extends over 15 amino acids. In DNA, the CDR3 is TGCAGTGCTAGATATGGAGCCTTCCCTGGAAACACCATATATTTT. Its protein is CSARYGAFPGNTIYF.

This sequence joins TRBV20-1 and TRBJ1-6; D may be TRBD1 (5 bases). Deletions cut 5 bases from V and 7 bases from J, with 12 bases between. Per the germline V gene, CDR1 is DFQATT and CDR2 is SNEGSKA (reference sequence). This CDR3 comprises 13 residues. The DNA for the CDR3 is TGCAGTGCTGTCCCGGGACGCAATTCACCCCTCCACTTT. This encodes CSAVPGRNSPLHF.

The sample holds many counts of this clonotype. The chain links TRBV7-9 to TRBJ2-7, with a weak D call TRBD1 (6 bases). V lost 3 bases, J lost 0 bases, and 12 bases lay in between. Per the germline V gene, CDR1 is SEHNR and CDR2 is FQNEAQ (reference sequence). The CDR3 has 15 amino acids. The chain's CDR3 is CASSLGAVVSYEQYF. CDR3 coding DNA: TGTGCCAGCAGCTTGGGGGCTGTTGTCTCCTACGAGCAGTACTTC.

This clonotype was counted many times. The gene calls are TRBV15 and TRBJ1-1; no definite D call. The CDR3 covers 13 residues. The germline V gene encodes CDR1 LNHNV and CDR2 YYDKDF (reference sequence). The V end was cut by 0 bases, the J end by 6 bases, with 8 bases between. DNA of the CDR3: TGTGCCACCAGCAGAGATAGGGTCGCTGAAGCTTTCTTT. It encodes CATSRDRVAEAFF. Complete variable domain (other parts from reference TRBV15 and TRBJ1-1): DAMVIQNPRYQVTQFGKPVTLSCSQTLNHNVMYWYQQKSSQAPKLLFHYYDKDFNNEADTPDNFQSRRPNTSFCFLDIRSPGLGDTAMYLCATSRDRVAEAFFGQGTRLTVV.

The CDR3, as DNA: TGCAGTGCTAGCCTCACTGGCGGGGGCAGCTCTGGGGCCAACGTCCTGACTTTC. Protein: CSASLTGGGSSGANVLTF. The chain couples TRBV20-1 to TRBJ2-6, with a tentative D call TRBD2 (7 bases). Trimming shortened V by 3 bases and J by 0 bases, and 18 bases separated the two germline ends. The CDR3 has 18 residues. CDR1 is DFQATT, CDR2 SNEGSKA, per germline (reference sequence).

This clonotype occurred many times. The J gene is TRBJ2-6, the V gene TRBV7-6, with TRBD2 matching 7 bases. The CDR3 is 19 amino acids. The germline V gene has CDR1 SGHVS and CDR2 FNYEAQ. The junction had 13 bases not matched to a gene; V was cut back by 4 bases and J by 1 base. The CDR3 nucleotides read TGTGCCAGCAGCTCACCCCCCGGACTAGGGGAGTCTGGGGCCAACGTCCTGACTTTC. Its translation is CASSSPPGLGESGANVLTF.

This sequence joins TRBV7-9 and TRBJ2-7, with D uncertain. The DNA end favors TRBJ2-1, so the J call may be wrong. The CDR3 is 14 residues long. Germline lookup yields CDR1 SEHNR and CDR2 FQNEAQ (reference sequence). CDR3 sequence (DNA): TGTGCCAGCAGTTCCGCTCGGAACTACAATGAGCAGTTCTTC. Translated, it gives CASSSARNYNEQFF.